The rows below give T cell receptor beta chains drawn from one sample of a study of Ad26.COV2.S vaccination and SARS-CoV-2 variants. Sequencing was performed with immunoSEQ multiplex PCR; in TCRdb, only in-frame clones are kept and a portion is missing. The table has 300,000 to 350,000 clones, roughly 88% seen once; the top ten hold approximately 5%. The material was peripheral blood, obtained in a trial of Ad26.COV2.S vaccine versus placebo. These receptors originate from a person between 18 and 60 years old who received the Ad26.COV2.S COVID-19 vaccine or a placebo. Both conserved end residues are part of each CDR3. D genes are given only for firm matches. Size tells how often a clone was seen (once, few, many) or the class of an expanded clone, and some rows leave it out.

d_gene: NA; abundance: NA; j_gene: TRBJ1-4; v_gene: TRBV19; CDR3aa: CASSAQSNEKLFF; CDR3nt: TGTGCCAGTAGTGCACAGAGTAATGAAAAACTGTTTTTT
d_gene: TRBD1; abundance: NA; j_gene: TRBJ1-5; v_gene: TRBV18; CDR3aa: CASSPSGTESQPQHF; CDR3nt: TGTGCCAGCTCACCATCCGGGACAGAGAGTCAGCCCCAGCATTTT
d_gene: NA; abundance: NA; j_gene: TRBJ1-1; v_gene: TRBV2; CDR3aa: CASSEWEGRVTEAFF; CDR3nt: TGTGCCAGCAGTGAATGGGAGGGTCGAGTCACTGAAGCTTTCTTT
d_gene: NA; abundance: once; j_gene: TRBJ1-1; v_gene: TRBV5-6; CDR3aa: CASVPMTTEGSTPEAFF; CDR3nt: TGTGCCAGCGTACCGATGACTACGGAGGGATCGACCCCTGAAGCTTTCTTT
d_gene: TRBD1; abundance: NA; j_gene: TRBJ1-4; v_gene: TRBV27; CDR3aa: CASNKDRGEKLFF; CDR3nt: TGTGCCAGCAATAAAGACAGGGGGGAAAAACTGTTTTTT
d_gene: TRBD2; abundance: NA; j_gene: TRBJ2-1; v_gene: TRBV30; CDR3aa: CAWSGEGTSGRAPPPYNEQFF; CDR3nt: TGTGCCTGGAGTGGGGAGGGGACTAGCGGGAGGGCTCCCCCCCCCTACAATGAGCAGTTCTTC
d_gene: NA; abundance: NA; j_gene: TRBJ2-3; v_gene: TRBV20-1; CDR3aa: CSASYVGGDSDTQYF; CDR3nt: TGCAGTGCTAGTTACGTCGGCGGGGATTCAGATACGCAGTATTTT
d_gene: TRBD1; abundance: NA; j_gene: TRBJ1-1; v_gene: TRBV11-3; CDR3aa: CASSLAQGGTEAFF; CDR3nt: TGTGCCAGCAGCTTAGCACAGGGGGGCACTGAAGCTTTCTTT
d_gene: NA; abundance: NA; j_gene: TRBJ1-2; v_gene: TRBV6-2/TRBV6-3; CDR3aa: CASSYSRWGYTF; CDR3nt: TGTGCCAGCAGTTACTCGAGATGGGGCTACACCTTC
d_gene: TRBD2; abundance: NA; j_gene: TRBJ2-2; v_gene: TRBV5-4; CDR3aa: CASRLKRGNTGELFF; CDR3nt: TGTGCCAGCAGATTAAAGCGGGGGAACACCGGGGAGCTGTTTTTT
d_gene: NA; abundance: NA; j_gene: TRBJ1-4; v_gene: TRBV28; CDR3aa: CASSLLGANEKLFF; CDR3nt: TGTGCCAGCAGTTTATTGGGTGCGAATGAAAAACTGTTTTTT
d_gene: TRBD2; abundance: NA; j_gene: TRBJ2-1; v_gene: TRBV7-8; CDR3aa: CASSLSGRLRLGNEQFF; CDR3nt: TGTGCCAGCAGCCTTAGCGGGAGGCTTCGATTAGGCAATGAGCAGTTCTTC
d_gene: NA; abundance: NA; j_gene: TRBJ1-2; v_gene: TRBV11-2; CDR3aa: CASSFGQSFRGGYTF; CDR3nt: TGTGCCAGCAGCTTCGGGCAGTCTTTCAGGGGTGGCTACACCTTC
d_gene: NA; abundance: NA; j_gene: TRBJ2-1; v_gene: TRBV5-4; CDR3aa: CASSLKWGDNEQFF; CDR3nt: TGTGCCAGCAGCTTGAAATGGGGGGATAATGAGCAGTTCTTC
d_gene: TRBD1; abundance: NA; j_gene: TRBJ2-3; v_gene: TRBV6-5; CDR3aa: CASRTGSTDTQYF; CDR3nt: TGTGCCAGCAGGACAGGGTCCACAGATACGCAGTATTTT
d_gene: NA; abundance: NA; j_gene: TRBJ1-4; v_gene: TRBV6-1; CDR3aa: CASSVGGLRDDEKLFF; CDR3nt: TGTGCCAGCAGTGTTGGGGGGTTGCGGGACGACGAAAAACTGTTTTTT
d_gene: NA; abundance: NA; j_gene: TRBJ1-1; v_gene: TRBV12-3/TRBV12-4; CDR3aa: CASSPGTNTEAFF; CDR3nt: TGTGCCAGCAGTCCCGGGACCAACACTGAAGCTTTCTTT
d_gene: TRBD2; abundance: NA; j_gene: TRBJ2-3; v_gene: TRBV6-6; CDR3aa: CASSPTTSGRPTDTQYF; CDR3nt: TGTGCCAGCAGTCCGACGACTAGCGGGAGACCCACAGATACGCAGTATTTT
d_gene: TRBD2; abundance: NA; j_gene: TRBJ2-7; v_gene: TRBV6-5; CDR3aa: CASSYQRGPYEQYF; CDR3nt: TGTGCCAGCAGTTACCAGCGGGGGCCCTACGAGCAGTACTTC
d_gene: NA; abundance: few; j_gene: TRBJ2-2; v_gene: TRBV19; CDR3aa: CASSFGTMDTGELFF; CDR3nt: TGTGCCAGTAGTTTTGGAACAATGGACACCGGGGAGCTGTTTTTT
d_gene: NA; abundance: NA; j_gene: TRBJ1-1; v_gene: TRBV27; CDR3aa: CASRSWGDIGGITEAFF; CDR3nt: TGTGCCAGCCGCTCCTGGGGGGATATAGGGGGGATCACTGAAGCTTTCTTT
d_gene: NA; abundance: NA; j_gene: TRBJ1-1; v_gene: TRBV10-2; CDR3aa: CASSAGDTEAFF; CDR3nt: TGCGCCAGCAGTGCGGGGGACACTGAAGCTTTCTTT
d_gene: NA; abundance: NA; j_gene: TRBJ1-4; v_gene: TRBV4-1; CDR3aa: CASTNTRELFF; CDR3nt: TGCGCCAGCACTAACACCCGGGAACTGTTTTTT
d_gene: NA; abundance: NA; j_gene: TRBJ1-1; v_gene: TRBV5-8; CDR3aa: CASSSPGGLWKAFF; CDR3nt: TGTGCCAGCAGCTCTCCCGGGGGGCTTTGGAAAGCTTTCTTT
d_gene: NA; abundance: once; j_gene: TRBJ1-5; v_gene: TRBV6-8; CDR3aa: CASSTPTGIFQPQHF; CDR3nt: TGTGCCAGCAGTACCCCCACAGGGATATTTCAGCCCCAGCATTTT
d_gene: NA; abundance: few; j_gene: TRBJ1-5; v_gene: TRBV7-9; CDR3aa: CASSLGSFDEGQPQHF; CDR3nt: TGTGCCAGCAGCTTAGGATCTTTCGACGAAGGTCAGCCCCAGCATTTT
d_gene: TRBD2; abundance: NA; j_gene: TRBJ2-1; v_gene: TRBV11-3; CDR3aa: CASRGLAVEQFF; CDR3nt: TGTGCCAGCAGGGGCCTAGCGGTTGAGCAGTTCTTC